This T cell receptor beta chain was identified in a study of T cells in Graves' hyperthyroidism and ophthalmopathy. Overall study results and limits: The model forecast ophthalmopathy, anticipating it by a median about six months before onset.

This clonotype was detected once. Its antigen is not identified. RNA transcripts served as the template for amplifying TCR beta CDR3 regions. With the HTBI primer set, the TCR CDR3 went through a first round of RT-PCR. TCRdb reanalysed the multiplex PCR reads using MiXCR and keeps one entry per CDR3 protein. The table has 35,000 to 40,000 distinct CDR3 sequences, about 50% seen once. Patients having uncontrolled infection, another autoimmune disease, pregnancy or lactation were not included. Diagnostic assessment was based on clinical symptoms, serum thyroxine and TRAb, thyroid ultrasound and orbital computed tomography. The blood sample predates any ophthalmopathy symptoms, coming from first hyperthyroidism diagnosis. This CDR3 has 14 residues. Germline V gene lookup returns CDR1 SGHTA and CDR2 FQGNSA. The V gene end was trimmed by 4 bases and the J gene end by 3 bases; junction bases not matched to a gene: 3.

This sequence was found in a woman in her 50s with Graves' hyperthyroidism that later progressed to Graves' ophthalmopathy. The sequenced sample was blood. The chain recombines TRBV7-2 with TRBJ1-1, with TRBD1 identical over 9 bases. The CDR3: CASSSQGADTEAFF. CDR3 DNA sequence: TGTGCCAGCAGCTCACAGGGGGCGGACACTGAAGCTTTCTTT.